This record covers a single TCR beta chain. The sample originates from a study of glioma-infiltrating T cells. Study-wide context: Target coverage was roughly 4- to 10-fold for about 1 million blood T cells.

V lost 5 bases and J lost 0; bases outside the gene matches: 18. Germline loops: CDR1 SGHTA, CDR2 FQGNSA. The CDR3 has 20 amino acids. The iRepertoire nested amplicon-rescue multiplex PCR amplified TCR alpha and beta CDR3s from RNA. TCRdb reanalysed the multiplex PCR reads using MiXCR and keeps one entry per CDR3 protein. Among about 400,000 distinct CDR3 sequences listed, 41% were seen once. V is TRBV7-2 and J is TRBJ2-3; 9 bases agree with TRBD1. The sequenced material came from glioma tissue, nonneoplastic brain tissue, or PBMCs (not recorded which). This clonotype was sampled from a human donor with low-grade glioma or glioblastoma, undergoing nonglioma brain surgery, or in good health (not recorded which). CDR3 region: CASSRSKGDRVTSSTDTQYF. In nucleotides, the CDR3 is TGTGCCAGCAGCCGTAGTAAGGGGGACAGGGTCACTTCCAGCACAGATACGCAGTATTTT.